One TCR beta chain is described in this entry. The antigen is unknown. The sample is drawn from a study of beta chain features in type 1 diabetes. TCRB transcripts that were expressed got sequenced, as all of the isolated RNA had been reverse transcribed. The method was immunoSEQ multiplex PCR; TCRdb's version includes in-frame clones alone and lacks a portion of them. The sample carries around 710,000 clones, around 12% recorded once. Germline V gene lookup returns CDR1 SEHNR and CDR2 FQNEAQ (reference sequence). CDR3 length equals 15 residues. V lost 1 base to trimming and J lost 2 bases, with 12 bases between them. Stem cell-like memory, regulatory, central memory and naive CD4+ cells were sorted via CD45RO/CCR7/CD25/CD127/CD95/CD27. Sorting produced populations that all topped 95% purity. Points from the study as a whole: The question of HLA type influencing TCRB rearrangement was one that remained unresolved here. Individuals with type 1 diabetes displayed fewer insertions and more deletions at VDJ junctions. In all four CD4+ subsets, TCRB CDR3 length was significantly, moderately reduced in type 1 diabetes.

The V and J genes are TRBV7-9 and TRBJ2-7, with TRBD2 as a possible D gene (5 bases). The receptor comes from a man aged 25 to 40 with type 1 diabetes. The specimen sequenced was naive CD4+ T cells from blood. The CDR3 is CASSLVTATTYEQYF. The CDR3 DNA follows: TGTGCCAGCAGCTTAGTAACAGCGACTACCTACGAGCAGTACTTC.